This T cell receptor beta chain comes out of a study of type 1 regulatory T cells. As for the study in general: T-allo10 is a Tr1-enriched, alloantigen-specific CD4 T cell product made in vitro.

Graft donor-derived T-allo10 cells were described as host-alloantigen-specific, anergic, and alloantigen-specifically suppressive. Comments on this clonotype: Its cognate antigen is unknown.

With V trimmed by 5 bases and J by 7 bases, 12 bases remained unmatched. This CDR3 contains 16 residues. TCRdb reprocessed the reads via MiXCR and lists one record per CDR3 protein. Seen here are roughly 71,000 distinct CDR3 sequences, nearly 65% observed once, and the top ten hold 7.6%. The sample was cultured T cells, either the whole culture or a sorted T cell fraction (not recorded which). The subset was: Tr1-enriched cell product generated in vitro against host alloantigens. The TCR sequence derives from a human donor in good health. The chain uses TRBV12-3 or TRBV12-4 and TRBJ2-2, with 8 bases identical to TRBD2. CDR3 residues: CASSNYRGLAGGELFF. CDR3 nucleotides: TGTGCCAGCAGTAACTACCGGGGGCTAGCGGGCGGGGAGCTGTTTTTT.